Detailed here is one T cell receptor (beta chain). What it binds is not known. This record comes from a study of T cell responses to AZD1222 COVID-19 vaccine. Overall study context: Second-dose schedules of about 4 or about 12 weeks were combined. Whole-study findings and limits: Two AZD1222 administrations were followed by greater Spike-specific TCR breadth and depth.

The data were produced by immunoSEQ multiplex PCR, yet TCRdb's version contains in-frame clones alone and is incomplete. The sample records 110,000 or so clones, 87% being singletons. CDR3 size: 16 residues. Germline V gives CDR1 ENHRY, CDR2 SYGVKD. The V and J ends lost 3 bases and 7 bases respectively, with 21 bases between them. V gene TRBV10-3 combines with J gene TRBJ2-5; a weak D match, TRBD2 (6 bases). The sequencing used peripheral blood, collected on day 0 of AZD1222 vaccination. The source of this sequence is an adult in good health. The chain's CDR3 is CAISERVSGDSWTQYF. CDR3 DNA sequence: TGTGCCATCAGTGAAAGGGTTAGCGGAGACTCATGGACCCAGTACTTC.